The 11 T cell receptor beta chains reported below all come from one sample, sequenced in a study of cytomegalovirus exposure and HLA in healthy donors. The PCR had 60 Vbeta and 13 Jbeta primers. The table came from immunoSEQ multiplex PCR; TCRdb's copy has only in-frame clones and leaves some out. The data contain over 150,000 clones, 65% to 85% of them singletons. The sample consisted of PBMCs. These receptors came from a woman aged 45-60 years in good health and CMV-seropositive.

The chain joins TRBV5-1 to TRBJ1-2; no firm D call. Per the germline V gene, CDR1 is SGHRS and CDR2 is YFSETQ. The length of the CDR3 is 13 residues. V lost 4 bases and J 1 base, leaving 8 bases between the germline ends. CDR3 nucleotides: TGCGCCAGCAGCCCCGGGAGTAACTATGGCTACACCTTC. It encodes CASSPGSNYGYTF.

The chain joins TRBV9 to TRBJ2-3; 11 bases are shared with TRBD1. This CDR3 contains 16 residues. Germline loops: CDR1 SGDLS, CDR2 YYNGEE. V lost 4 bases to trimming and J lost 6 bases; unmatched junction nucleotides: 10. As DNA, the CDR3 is TGTGCCAGCAGCCCTCCGTCCGGACAGGGGGCGGATACGCAGTATTTT. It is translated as CASSPPSGQGADTQYF.

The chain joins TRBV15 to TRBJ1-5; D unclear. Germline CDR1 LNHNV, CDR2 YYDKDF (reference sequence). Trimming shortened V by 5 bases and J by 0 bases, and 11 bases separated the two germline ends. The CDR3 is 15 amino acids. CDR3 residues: CATSFFSDSNQPQHF. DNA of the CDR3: TGTGCCACCAGCTTTTTCAGTGATAGCAATCAGCCCCAGCATTTT.

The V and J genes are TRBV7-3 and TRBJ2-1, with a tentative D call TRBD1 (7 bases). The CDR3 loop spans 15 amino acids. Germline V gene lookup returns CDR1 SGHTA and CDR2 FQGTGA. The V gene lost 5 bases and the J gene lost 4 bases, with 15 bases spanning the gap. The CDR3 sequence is CASSQNAGGYNEQFF. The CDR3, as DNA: TGTGCCAGCAGCCAGAACGCAGGGGGGTACAATGAGCAGTTCTTC.

CDR3: CASSLGAGTEAFF. In nucleotides, the CDR3 is TGTGCCAGCAGCTTAGGGGCGGGAACTGAAGCTTTCTTT. The rearrangement links TRBV7-9 to TRBJ1-1, with D unresolved. Germline CDR1 SEHNR, CDR2 FQNEAQ (reference sequence). Trimming left V 1 base short and J 5 bases short, with 8 bases between. CDR3 length: 13 amino acids.

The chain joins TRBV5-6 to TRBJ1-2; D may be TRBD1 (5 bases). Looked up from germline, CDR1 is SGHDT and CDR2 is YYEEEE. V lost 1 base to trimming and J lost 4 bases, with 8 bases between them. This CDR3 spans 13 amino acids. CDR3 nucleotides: TGTGCCAGCAGCTTGTTTGACAGCTATGGCTACACCTTC. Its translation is CASSLFDSYGYTF. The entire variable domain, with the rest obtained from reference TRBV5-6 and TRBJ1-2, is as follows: DAGVTQSPTHLIKTRGQQVTLRCSPKSGHDTVSWYQQALGQGPQFIFQYYEEEERQRGNFPDRFSGHQFPNYSSELNVNALLLGDSALYLCASSLFDSYGYTFGSGTRLTVV.

The CDR3 DNA is TGTGCCAGCAGTGAAGCCCTGGGACTAGCGGGGGGGCGTACAGATACGCAGTATTTT. It specifies CASSEALGLAGGRTDTQYF. The chain is built from TRBV6-1 and TRBJ2-3; 16 nucleotides line up with TRBD2. Germline loops: CDR1 MNHNS, CDR2 SASEGT. V was pared by 0 bases and J by 3 bases, with 6 bases of the junction left unmatched. The CDR3 covers 19 residues.

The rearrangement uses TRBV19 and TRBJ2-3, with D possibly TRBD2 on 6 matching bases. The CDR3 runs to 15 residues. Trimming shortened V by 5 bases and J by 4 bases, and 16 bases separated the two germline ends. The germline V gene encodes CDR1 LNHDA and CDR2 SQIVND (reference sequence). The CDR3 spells CASSEWAGRSDTQYF. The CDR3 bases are TGTGCCAGTAGTGAGTGGGCAGGGAGGTCAGATACGCAGTATTTT.

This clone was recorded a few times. The CDR3 bases are TGTGCCAGCAGTTTACCGTTTGGGCAGACGAACACTGAAGCTTTCTTT. It specifies CASSLPFGQTNTEAFF. The chain joins TRBV28 to TRBJ1-1; D remains unclear. Deletions cut 2 bases from V and 1 base from J, with 14 bases between. The CDR3 extends over 16 amino acids. CDR1 is MDHEN, CDR2 SYDVKM, per germline.

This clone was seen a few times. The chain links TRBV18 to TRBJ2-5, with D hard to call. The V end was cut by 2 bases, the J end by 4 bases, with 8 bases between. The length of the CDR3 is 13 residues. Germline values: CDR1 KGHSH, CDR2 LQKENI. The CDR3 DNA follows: TGTGCCAGCTCACCAAGCATGTTAGAGACCCAGTACTTC. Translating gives CASSPSMLETQYF. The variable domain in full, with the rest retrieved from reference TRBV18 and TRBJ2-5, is NAGVMQNPRHLVRRRGQEARLRCSPMKGHSHVYWYRQLPEEGLKFMVYLQKENIIDESGMPKERFSAEFPKEGPSILRIQQVVRGDSAAYFCASSPSMLETQYFGPGTRLLVL.

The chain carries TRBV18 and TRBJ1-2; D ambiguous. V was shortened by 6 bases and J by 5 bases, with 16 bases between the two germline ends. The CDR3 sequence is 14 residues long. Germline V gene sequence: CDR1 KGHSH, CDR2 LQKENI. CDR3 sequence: CASSQQSPGYGYTF. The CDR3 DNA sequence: TGTGCCAGCTCTCAACAAAGTCCGGGGTATGGCTACACCTTC.